Ten or more counts support the clone carrying this T cell receptor (beta chain). The data were obtained in a study of T cells in Graves' hyperthyroidism and ophthalmopathy. Looking at the study overall: Upon initial diagnosis and before any treatment, peripheral blood was collected.

The length of the CDR3 is 14 residues. Germline lookup yields CDR1 MNHEY and CDR2 SMNVEV (reference sequence). V gave up 5 bases and J gave up 8 bases, with 16 bases separating them. Uncontrolled infection, other autoimmune disease, pregnancy or lactation led to exclusion. The diagnoses drew upon clinical symptoms, serum thyroxine and TRAb, thyroid ultrasound and orbital computed tomography. Blood was sampled at initial diagnosis of hyperthyroidism, prior to onset of any ophthalmopathy symptoms. There were TCR beta CDR3 regions amplified from RNA transcripts. HTBI primers were used for first-round RT-PCR of the TCR CDR3. In TCRdb, the multiplex PCR reads were re-called with MiXCR into one record per CDR3 protein. The repertoire holds about 290,000 distinct CDR3 sequences, with 10% to 15% as singletons.

The clonotype originates from a woman in her 30s with Graves' hyperthyroidism that later progressed to Graves' ophthalmopathy. V gene TRBV27 combines with J gene TRBJ2-1; D may be TRBD2 (5 bases). Sequenced: blood. In nucleotides, the CDR3 is TGTGCCAGCAGTCCCTTCTGGGGAGACGATGAGCAGTTCTTC. Protein: CASSPFWGDDEQFF.